This is a list of T cell receptor beta chains from one sample in a study of blood T cell repertoires in COVID-19. Data came from immunoSEQ multiplex PCR; TCRdb stores just in-frame clones and leaves some out. The sample includes more than 95,000 clones, around 83% seen only once; the top ten take around 3.2%. The sequenced sample was peripheral blood. Receptor source: a woman aged 80 or over with COVID-19, enrolled during active disease. Both conserved end residues are part of each CDR3. The order of the fields is clone size, V gene, J gene, D gene, CDR3 protein, CDR3 DNA. A D gene is named only where the DNA matches it firmly. Clone size appears in some rows only: once, few, many, or a class for an expanded clone.

>-|TRBV7-3|TRBJ2-1|-
CASSFGGSRHNEQFF
TGTGCCAGCAGCTTTGGGGGGAGTCGGCACAATGAGCAGTTCTTC
>few|TRBV7-3|TRBJ2-2|-
CASSLLATTGELFF
TGTGCCAGCAGCTTACTAGCGACCACCGGGGAGCTGTTTTTT
>-|TRBV18|TRBJ2-7|TRBD1
CASSRWTGGEEQYF
TGTGCCAGCTCACGATGGACAGGGGGCGAGGAGCAGTACTTC
>-|TRBV11-3|TRBJ2-1|TRBD2
CASSLGNLAGGPEEQFF
TGTGCCAGCAGTCTCGGAAATCTAGCGGGAGGACCCGAAGAGCAGTTCTTC
>few|TRBV18|TRBJ2-7|-
CASSPTAGPYSYEQYF
TGTGCCAGCTCACCGACGGCAGGGCCTTACTCCTACGAGCAGTACTTC
>once|TRBV27|TRBJ2-5|TRBD2
CASRRGTSGPKETQYF
TGTGCCAGCAGACGCGGGACTAGCGGGCCCAAAGAGACCCAGTACTTC
>-|TRBV5-6|TRBJ2-7|-
CASSPAGVTYEQYF
TGTGCCAGCAGCCCCGCCGGGGTTACCTACGAGCAGTACTTC
>-|TRBV29-1|TRBJ2-1|-
CSVDLRGSSYNEQFF
TGCAGCGTTGATCTCCGGGGAAGCTCCTACAATGAGCAGTTCTTC
>-|TRBV3-1/TRBV3-2|TRBJ2-7|-
CASSQGGATYEQYF
TGTGCCAGCAGCCAAGGGGGCGCGACCTACGAGCAGTACTTC
>-|TRBV28|TRBJ1-2|TRBD1
CASRRPPGGGAVNSYTF
TGTGCCAGCAGACGTCCCCCAGGGGGCGGAGCCGTAAATAGCTACACCTTC
>-|TRBV5-6|TRBJ1-5|-
CASSLAGNQPQHF
TGTGCCAGCAGCTTGGCGGGAAATCAGCCCCAGCATTTT
>-|TRBV7-9|TRBJ2-5|-
CASSFRTEETQYF
TGTGCCAGCAGCTTTCGGACTGAAGAGACCCAGTACTTC
>-|TRBV19|TRBJ1-5|-
CASSTSSGVSNQPQHF
TGTGCCAGTAGTACCTCCTCGGGGGTGAGCAATCAGCCCCAGCATTTT
>-|TRBV11-2|TRBJ1-4|-
CASSLDSRQTKGLFF
TGTGCCAGCAGCTTAGATAGTCGGCAGACTAAGGGTCTGTTTTTT
>-|TRBV28|TRBJ1-5|-
CASRWGGGQPQHF
TGTGCCAGCAGGTGGGGGGGCGGCCAGCCCCAGCATTTT
>-|TRBV15|TRBJ2-1|-
CATSRAGQLSYNEQFF
TGTGCCACCAGCAGAGCCGGACAACTATCCTACAATGAGCAGTTCTTC
>once|TRBV6-5|TRBJ2-3|-
CASSGIDTQYF
TGTGCCAGCAGCGGGATAGATACGCAGTATTTT
>-|TRBV7-2|TRBJ2-3|TRBD2
CASSLTSGSTDTQYF
TGTGCCAGCAGCTTAACTAGCGGGAGTACGGATACGCAGTATTTT
>-|TRBV7-2|TRBJ2-5|-
CASSPRQVQETQYF
TGTGCCAGCAGCCCTCGACAGGTACAAGAGACCCAGTACTTC
>-|TRBV4-2|TRBJ2-5|-
CASSQDSTVQETQYF
TGTGCCAGCAGCCAAGATTCCACGGTCCAAGAGACCCAGTACTTC
>once|TRBV28|TRBJ2-5|-
CASSYHTRGVGGQETQYF
TGTGCCAGCAGTTATCATACCAGGGGCGTAGGAGGTCAAGAGACCCAGTACTTC
>once|TRBV15|TRBJ2-7|TRBD1
CATSRAGGTSYEQYF
TGTGCCACCAGCAGAGCAGGGGGTACCTCCTACGAGCAGTACTTC
>-|TRBV7-2|TRBJ2-7|TRBD1
CASSSPLGQGYEQYF
TGTGCCAGCAGCTCCCCGCTGGGACAGGGCTACGAGCAGTACTTC
>-|TRBV28|TRBJ1-5|-
CASSYNPGSNQPQHF
TGTGCCAGCAGTTATAACCCAGGGAGCAATCAGCCCCAGCATTTT
>-|TRBV18|TRBJ2-2|-
CASSPFVSGNTGELFF
TGTGCCAGCTCCCCGTTTGTTAGCGGGAACACCGGGGAGCTGTTTTTT
>-|TRBV11-3|TRBJ1-3|-
CASSLQPRFSGNTIYF
TGTGCCAGCAGTTTACAACCACGGTTCTCTGGAAACACCATATATTTT
>-|TRBV4-1|TRBJ2-5|-
CASSKGTAGRGETQYF
TGCGCCAGCAGCAAAGGGACGGCGGGGAGGGGGGAGACCCAGTACTTC
>-|TRBV4-3|TRBJ2-5|-
CASSQEGALAARATQYF
TGCGCCAGCAGCCAGGAGGGGGCACTAGCGGCCCGAGCGACCCAGTACTTC
>-|TRBV27|TRBJ1-6|TRBD1
CASSAGQGNSPLHF
TGTGCCAGCAGTGCGGGACAGGGAAATTCACCCCTCCACTTT
>once|TRBV19|TRBJ2-7|TRBD1
CASSINWAGGMGEQYF
TGTGCCAGTAGTATTAACTGGGCAGGGGGCATGGGCGAGCAGTACTTC
>-|TRBV4-1|TRBJ2-3|-
CASRKEGADTQYF
TGCGCCAGCAGGAAGGAAGGAGCAGATACGCAGTATTTT
>few|TRBV6-5|TRBJ2-3|TRBD2
CASSGLANTDTQYF
TGTGCCAGCAGCGGACTAGCGAACACAGATACGCAGTATTTT
>few|TRBV27|TRBJ1-5|-
CASSSTVSNQPQHF
TGTGCCAGCAGTTCGACAGTAAGCAATCAGCCCCAGCATTTT
>-|TRBV5-6|TRBJ1-4|-
CASAAQLNEKLFF
TGTGCGAGTGCCGCCCAACTCAATGAAAAACTGTTTTTT
>-|TRBV7-2|TRBJ2-4|TRBD2
CASSPLAGGDVHF
TGTGCCAGCAGCCCGCTAGCGGGTGGGGACGTACACTTC
>-|TRBV7-9|TRBJ1-1|-
CASSSKGGRKKNTEAFF
TGTGCCAGCAGTTCTAAAGGGGGACGGAAGAAGAACACTGAAGCTTTCTTT
>-|TRBV5-1|TRBJ2-1|TRBD2
CASSSRPLSGTSGSGAYNEQFF
TGCGCCAGCAGCTCCCGACCACTCTCCGGGACTAGCGGGAGCGGGGCCTACAATGAGCAGTTCTTC
>few|TRBV5-1|TRBJ1-2|TRBD1
CASSLGQGNYGYTF
TGCGCCAGCAGCCTCGGACAGGGCAACTATGGCTACACCTTC
>-|TRBV7-2|TRBJ2-7|TRBD2
CASSLTSGSSYEQYF
TGTGCCAGCAGCTTAACTAGCGGGAGCTCCTACGAGCAGTACTTC
>few|TRBV6-5|TRBJ1-3|TRBD1
CASSYTLQGADTIYF
TGTGCCAGCAGTTACACCCTACAGGGGGCGGACACCATATATTTT
>once|TRBV11-3|TRBJ2-5|-
CASSYTVQETQYF
TGTGCCAGCAGCTACACCGTCCAAGAGACCCAGTACTTC
>once|TRBV2|TRBJ2-2|-
CASSSAGELFF
TGTGCCAGCAGTAGCGCCGGGGAGCTGTTTTTT
>-|TRBV4-3|TRBJ1-6|TRBD1
CASSQATGGDSPLHF
TGCGCCAGCAGCCAAGCGACAGGGGGTGATTCACCCCTCCACTTT
>-|TRBV12-3/TRBV12-4|TRBJ2-5|-
CASLDSGKTQYF
TGTGCCAGCTTGGATTCAGGCAAGACCCAGTACTTC
>-|TRBV19|TRBJ2-7|TRBD2
CASSIGLAERYEQYF
TGTGCCAGTAGTATAGGGCTAGCGGAGAGGTACGAGCAGTACTTC
>-|TRBV9|TRBJ2-5|TRBD2
CASSVLAGGPETQYF
TGTGCCAGCAGTGTCCTAGCGGGAGGGCCGGAGACCCAGTACTTC
>-|TRBV2|TRBJ1-5|-
CASSERMDNQPQHF
TGTGCCAGCAGTGAGCGGATGGATAATCAGCCCCAGCATTTT
>-|TRBV6-6|TRBJ1-2|TRBD1
CASSHQTGGSYGYTF
TGTGCCAGCAGTCACCAGACAGGGGGAAGCTATGGCTACACCTTC
>-|TRBV18|TRBJ1-3|-
CASSPGVSGNTIYF
TGTGCCAGCTCTCCGGGGGTCTCTGGAAACACCATATATTTT
>-|TRBV3-1/TRBV3-2|TRBJ1-1|-
CASSQAHSNTEAFF
TGTGCCAGCAGCCAAGCACACAGTAACACTGAAGCTTTCTTT
>-|TRBV18|TRBJ1-4|-
CASSIKTNEKLFF
TGTGCCAGCTCAATCAAAACTAATGAAAAACTGTTTTTT
>-|TRBV7-2|TRBJ2-3|TRBD2
CASMSSGGTDTQYF
TGTGCCAGCATGTCTAGCGGGGGCACAGATACGCAGTATTTT
>-|TRBV4-3|TRBJ2-7|TRBD2
CASSVIAGSYEQYF
TGCGCCAGCAGCGTAATAGCGGGAAGTTACGAGCAGTACTTC
>-|TRBV6-5|TRBJ2-7|TRBD1
CASSFERTGGLEQYF
TGTGCCAGCAGTTTCGAACGGACAGGGGGGCTCGAGCAGTACTTC
>-|TRBV19|TRBJ2-3|TRBD2
CASTGLATDTQYF
TGTGCCAGCACCGGACTAGCCACAGATACGCAGTATTTT